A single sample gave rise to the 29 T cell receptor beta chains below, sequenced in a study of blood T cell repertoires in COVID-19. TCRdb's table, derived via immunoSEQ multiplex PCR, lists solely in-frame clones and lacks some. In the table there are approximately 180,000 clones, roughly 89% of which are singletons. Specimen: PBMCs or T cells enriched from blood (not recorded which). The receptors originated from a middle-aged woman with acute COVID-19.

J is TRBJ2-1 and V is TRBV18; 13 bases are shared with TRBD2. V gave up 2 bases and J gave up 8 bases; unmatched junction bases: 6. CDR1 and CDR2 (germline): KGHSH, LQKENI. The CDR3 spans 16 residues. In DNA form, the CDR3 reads TGTGCCAGCTCACCATGGACTAGCGGGAGTAACGATGAGCAGTTCTTC. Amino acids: CASSPWTSGSNDEQFF.

Written as DNA, the CDR3 is TGTGCCAGCAGTTACTCCACCCCTGACAGAAACACCATATATTTT. Translating gives CASSYSTPDRNTIYF. J is TRBJ1-3 and V is TRBV6-5; D gene unclear. The germline CDR1 and CDR2 sequences are MNHEY and SVGAGI. CDR3 size: 15 residues. The V end lost 0 bases, the J end lost 5 bases, and 11 bases lay between the germline ends.

The CDR3: CATGLAGFWDTQYF. CDR3 in DNA: TGTGCCACTGGACTAGCGGGTTTTTGGGATACGCAGTATTTT. The chain carries TRBV28 and TRBJ2-3, with 11 positions matching TRBD2. The ends lost 10 bases at V and 6 bases at J; junction bases unmatched: 9. This CDR3 comprises 14 residues. The germline CDR1 and CDR2 sequences are MDHEN and SYDVKM.

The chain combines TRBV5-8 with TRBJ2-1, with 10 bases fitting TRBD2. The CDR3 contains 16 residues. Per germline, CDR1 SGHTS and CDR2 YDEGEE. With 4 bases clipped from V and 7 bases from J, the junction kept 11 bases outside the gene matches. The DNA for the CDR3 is TGTGCCAGCAGCCGAGGAGCGGGAGGGCCTGGAAATGAGCAGTTCTTC. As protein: CASSRGAGGPGNEQFF.

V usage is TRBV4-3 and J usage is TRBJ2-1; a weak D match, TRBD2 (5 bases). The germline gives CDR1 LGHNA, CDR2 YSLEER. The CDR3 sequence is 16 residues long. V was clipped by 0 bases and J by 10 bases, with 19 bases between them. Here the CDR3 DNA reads TGCGCCAGCAGCCAAGACGAAGCGGTCCCTGGCAGGGAGCAGTTCTTC. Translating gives CASSQDEAVPGREQFF.

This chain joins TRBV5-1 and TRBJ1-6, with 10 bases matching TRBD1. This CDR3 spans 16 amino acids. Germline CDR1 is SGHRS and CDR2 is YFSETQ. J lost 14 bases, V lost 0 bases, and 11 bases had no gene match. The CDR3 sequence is CASSLATGGRSESLHF. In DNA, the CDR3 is TGCGCCAGCAGCTTGGCGACAGGGGGCCGAAGTGAGTCCCTCCACTTT.

CDR3: CASSWTGRDGELFF. In nucleotides, the CDR3 is TGTGCCAGCAGCTGGACAGGGCGTGACGGGGAGCTGTTTTTT. The genes are TRBV7-2 and TRBJ2-2; the match to TRBD1 covers 8 bases. Germline CDR1 reads SGHTA; CDR2 reads FQGNSA. The trim removed 4 bases at V and 7 bases at J, leaving 5 bases unmatched. This CDR3 region has 14 residues.

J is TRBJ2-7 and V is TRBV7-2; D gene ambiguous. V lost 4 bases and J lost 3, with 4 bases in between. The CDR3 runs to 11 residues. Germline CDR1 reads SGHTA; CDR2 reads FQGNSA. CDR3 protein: CASSSDYEQYF. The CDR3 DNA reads TGTGCCAGCAGCTCAGACTACGAGCAGTACTTC.

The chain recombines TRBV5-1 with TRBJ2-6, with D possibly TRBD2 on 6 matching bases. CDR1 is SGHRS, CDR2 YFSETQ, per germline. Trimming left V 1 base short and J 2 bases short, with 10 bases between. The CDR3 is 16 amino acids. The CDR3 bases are TGCGCCAGCAGCTTGCGGGGGTACACTGGGGCCAACGTCCTGACTTTC. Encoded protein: CASSLRGYTGANVLTF.

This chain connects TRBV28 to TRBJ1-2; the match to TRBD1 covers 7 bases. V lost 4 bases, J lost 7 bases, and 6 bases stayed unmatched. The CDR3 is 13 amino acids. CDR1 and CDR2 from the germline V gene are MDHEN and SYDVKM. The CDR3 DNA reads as TGTGCCAGCAGTTCCCGGGGACAGCTTGGCTACACCTTC. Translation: CASSSRGQLGYTF.

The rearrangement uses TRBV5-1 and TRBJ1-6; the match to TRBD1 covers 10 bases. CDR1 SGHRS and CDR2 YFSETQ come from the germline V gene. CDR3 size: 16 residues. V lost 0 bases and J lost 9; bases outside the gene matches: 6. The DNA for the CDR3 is TGCGCCAGCAGCTTGGGGGGACAGGGGTGGGTTTCACCCCTCCACTTT. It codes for CASSLGGQGWVSPLHF.

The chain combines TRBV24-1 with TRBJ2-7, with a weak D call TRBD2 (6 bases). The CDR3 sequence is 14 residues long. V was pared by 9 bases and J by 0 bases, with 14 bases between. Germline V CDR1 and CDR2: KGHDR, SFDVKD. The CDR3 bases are TGTGCCACCCACCGACAGACTAGCTCCTACGAGCAGTACTTC. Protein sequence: CATHRQTSSYEQYF.

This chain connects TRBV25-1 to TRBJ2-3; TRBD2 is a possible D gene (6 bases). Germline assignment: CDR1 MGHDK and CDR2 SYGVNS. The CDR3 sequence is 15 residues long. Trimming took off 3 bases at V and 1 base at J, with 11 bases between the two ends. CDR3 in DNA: TGTGCCAGCAGTGAGGGGGGAGGCCGCACAGATACGCAGTATTTT. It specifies CASSEGGGRTDTQYF.

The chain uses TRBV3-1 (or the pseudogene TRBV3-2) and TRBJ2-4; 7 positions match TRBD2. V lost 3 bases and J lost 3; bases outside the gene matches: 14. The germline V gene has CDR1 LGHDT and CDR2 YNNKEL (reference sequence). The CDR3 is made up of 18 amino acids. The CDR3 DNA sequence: TGTGCCAGCAGCCACGAGAACGGGCGGGGGACCTACAAAAACATTCAGTACTTC. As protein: CASSHENGRGTYKNIQYF.

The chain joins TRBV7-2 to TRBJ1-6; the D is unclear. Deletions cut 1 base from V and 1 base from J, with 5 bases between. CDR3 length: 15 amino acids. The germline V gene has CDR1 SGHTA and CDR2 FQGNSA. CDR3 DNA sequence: TGTGCCAGCAGCTTAGAATCTTCCTATAATTCACCCCTCCACTTT. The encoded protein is CASSLESSYNSPLHF.

Here the CDR3 reads CASSQASGLSYEKLFF. CDR3 DNA sequence: TGCGCCAGCAGCCAAGCCTCAGGGCTCTCATATGAAAAACTGTTTTTT. The chain uses TRBV4-1 and TRBJ1-4; a weak D match, TRBD1 (5 bases). Per the germline V gene, CDR1 is MGHRA and CDR2 is YSYEKL. This CDR3 comprises 16 residues. The V end lost 1 base, the J end lost 6 bases, and 15 bases lay between the germline ends.

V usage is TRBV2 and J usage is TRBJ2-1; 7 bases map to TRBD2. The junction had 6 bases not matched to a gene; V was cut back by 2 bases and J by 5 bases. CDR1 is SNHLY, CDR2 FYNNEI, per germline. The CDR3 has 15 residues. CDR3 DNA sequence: TGTGCCAGCAGTGAATGGGCGGGAGACAACAATGAGCAGTTCTTC. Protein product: CASSEWAGDNNEQFF.

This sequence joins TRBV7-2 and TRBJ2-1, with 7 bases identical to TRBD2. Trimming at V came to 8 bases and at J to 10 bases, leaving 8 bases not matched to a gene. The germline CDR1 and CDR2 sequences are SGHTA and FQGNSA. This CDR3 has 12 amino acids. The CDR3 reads CASWAGVREQFF. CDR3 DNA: TGTGCCAGCTGGGCGGGGGTGAGGGAGCAGTTCTTC.

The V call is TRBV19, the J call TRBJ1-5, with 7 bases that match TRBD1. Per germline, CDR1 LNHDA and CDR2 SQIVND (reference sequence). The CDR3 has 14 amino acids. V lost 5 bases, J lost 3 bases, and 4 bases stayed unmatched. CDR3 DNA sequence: TGTGCCAGTAGTGCAGGGGGTAACAATCAGCCCCAGCATTTT. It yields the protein CASSAGGNNQPQHF.

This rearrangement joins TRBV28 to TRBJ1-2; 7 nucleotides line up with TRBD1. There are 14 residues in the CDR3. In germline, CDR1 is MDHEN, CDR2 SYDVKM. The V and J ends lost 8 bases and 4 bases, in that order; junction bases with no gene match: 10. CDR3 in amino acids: CASGQEPPGYGYTF. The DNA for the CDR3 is TGTGCCAGCGGACAGGAACCTCCTGGCTATGGCTACACCTTC.

CDR3 amino acids: CASSLVESAETQYF. DNA of the CDR3: TGTGCCAGCAGCTTGGTGGAGTCGGCGGAGACCCAGTACTTC. The rearrangement uses TRBV5-4 and TRBJ2-5, with unresolved D. The CDR3 runs 14 residues. V lost 0 bases and J 5 bases, leaving 11 bases between the germline ends. Germline-derived CDR1 and CDR2 are SGHNT and YYREEE (reference sequence).

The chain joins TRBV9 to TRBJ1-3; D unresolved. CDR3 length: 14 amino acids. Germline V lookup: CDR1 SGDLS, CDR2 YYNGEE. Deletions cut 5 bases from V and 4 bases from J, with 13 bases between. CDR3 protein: CASSAPGKGNTIYF. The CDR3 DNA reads TGTGCCAGCAGTGCCCCGGGGAAGGGAAACACCATATATTTT.

The CDR3 bases are TGTGCCAGCAGCTTAACAGGGCGTGAAGCTTTCTTT. Translated: CASSLTGREAFF. The gene calls are TRBV7-9 and TRBJ1-1; tentatively, D is TRBD1 (6 bases). This CDR3 is built from 12 residues. Germline V gene data show CDR1 as SEHNR and CDR2 as FQNEAQ (reference sequence). Trimming removed 2 bases at V and 7 bases at J, with 8 bases between.

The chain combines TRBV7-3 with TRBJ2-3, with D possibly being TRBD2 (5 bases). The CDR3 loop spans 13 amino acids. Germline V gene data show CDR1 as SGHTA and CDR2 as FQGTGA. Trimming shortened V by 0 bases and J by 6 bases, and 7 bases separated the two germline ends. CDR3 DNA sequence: TGTGCCAGCAGCTTAACGGGAGTGGATACGCAGTATTTT. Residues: CASSLTGVDTQYF.

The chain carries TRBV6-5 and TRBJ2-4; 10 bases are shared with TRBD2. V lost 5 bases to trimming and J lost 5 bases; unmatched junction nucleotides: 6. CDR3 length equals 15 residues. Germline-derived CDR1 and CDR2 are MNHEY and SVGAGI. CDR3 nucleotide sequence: TGTGCCAGCAGTACCTCCGGACTAGCGGAAAACATTCAGTACTTC. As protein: CASSTSGLAENIQYF.

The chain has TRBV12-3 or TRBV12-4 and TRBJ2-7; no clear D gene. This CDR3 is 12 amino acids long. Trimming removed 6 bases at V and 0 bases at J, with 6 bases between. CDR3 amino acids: CASSHTSYEQYF. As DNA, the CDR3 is TGTGCCAGCAGCCACACCTCCTACGAGCAGTACTTC.

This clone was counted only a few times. The CDR3 DNA reads as TGTGCCAGCAGGCTCTCACTAGCGGGGACTAACAATGAGCAGTTCTTC. It yields the protein CASRLSLAGTNNEQFF. V usage is TRBV2 and J usage is TRBJ2-1, with 10 bases matching TRBD2. The CDR3 totals 16 residues. Germline V gene data show CDR1 as SNHLY and CDR2 as FYNNEI. V lost 6 bases and J lost 5; bases outside the gene matches: 10.

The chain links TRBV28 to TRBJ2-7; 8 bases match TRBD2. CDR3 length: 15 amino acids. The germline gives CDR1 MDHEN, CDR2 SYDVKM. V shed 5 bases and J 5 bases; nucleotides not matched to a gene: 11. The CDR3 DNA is TGTGCCAGCAGTCCAATTAGGCTAGCGGGTGACGAGCAGTACTTC. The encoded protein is CASSPIRLAGDEQYF.

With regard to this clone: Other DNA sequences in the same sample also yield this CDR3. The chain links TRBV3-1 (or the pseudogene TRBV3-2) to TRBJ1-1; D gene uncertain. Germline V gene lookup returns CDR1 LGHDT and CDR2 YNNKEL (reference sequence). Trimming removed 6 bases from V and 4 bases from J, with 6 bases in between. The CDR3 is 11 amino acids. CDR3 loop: CASRGGTEAFF. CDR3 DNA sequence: TGTGCCAGCAGAGGAGGCACTGAAGCTTTCTTT.